The 2 T cell receptor beta chains below come from one sample, sequenced in a study of T cells in localized non-small cell lung cancer. Some clones are missing from TCRdb's copy, which holds only in-frame ones; the method was immunoSEQ multiplex PCR. The data hold around 92,000 clones, with about nine tenths observed a single time. Sequencing was performed on PBMCs, taken before any cancer treatment. These receptors originate from a woman aged 35 to 70 with stage II squamous cell lung carcinoma.

In this sample, this clone turned up once. The chain carries TRBV6-5 and TRBJ2-7; weak D call: TRBD2 (6 bases). CDR3 size: 14 residues. From germline, CDR1 is MNHEY and CDR2 SVGAGI. V lost 6 bases and J 7 bases, leaving 19 bases between the germline ends. CDR3 region: CASSRGGGAGEQYF. DNA of the CDR3: TGTGCCAGCAGCCGGGGTGGCGGGGCTGGGGAGCAGTACTTC.

This clone appeared many times. The chain combines TRBV6-5 with TRBJ1-2, with 11 bases matching TRBD1. The CDR3 is 16 amino acids. V dropped 2 bases and J dropped 3; count of bases not matched to a gene: 5. Per germline, CDR1 MNHEY and CDR2 SVGAGI. The CDR3 bases are TGTGCCAGCAGTTACATCAGGACAGGGGGCGACTATGGCTACACCTTC. Its translation: CASSYIRTGGDYGYTF.